The clone carrying this T cell receptor beta chain was seen a few times. Trimming shortened V by 1 base and J by 2 bases, and 12 bases separated the two germline ends. This CDR3 is 16 amino acids long. Germline-derived CDR1 and CDR2 are SNHLY and FYNNEI. Assay: immunoSEQ multiplex PCR; the TCRdb copy retains only in-frame clones and omits some. The sample consists of approximately 150,000 clones, 75% to 95% of them appearing once. The sample is drawn from a study of control samples from healthy donors and cancer patients. V gene TRBV2 combines with J gene TRBJ2-1, with D possibly TRBD1 on 5 matching bases. The TCR was taken from a young man in good health. Sequenced sample: blood. As DNA, the CDR3 is TGTGCCAGCAGTGAAGGTTTGTCAGGGCCCTACAATGAGCAGTTCTTC. Its translation: CASSEGLSGPYNEQFF.